A selection of T cell receptor beta chains follows, all from one sample in a study of cytomegalovirus exposure and HLA in healthy donors. Profiling relied on immunoSEQ multiplex PCR, and the TCRdb table lists in-frame clones only, not all of them. The sample has about 200,000 clones, over 65% seen once. The material sequenced was PBMCs. Receptor source: a man aged 18 to 30 in good health and CMV-seronegative. Each CDR3 is given with its conserved first and last residue. The order of the fields is J gene, V gene, clone size, D gene, CDR3 protein, CDR3 DNA. The D gene is left open where the match is weak. Rows may omit the clone size; those that give it use once, few, many or a size class.

>TRBJ2-6|TRBV27|.|.
CASSPWGSGSGANVLTF
TGTGCCAGCAGCCCCTGGGGCTCCGGCTCTGGGGCCAACGTCCTGACTTTC
>TRBJ2-7|TRBV29-1|.|TRBD1
CSVFSGTVPTEQYF
TGCAGCGTTTTCTCCGGGACAGTCCCTACCGAGCAGTACTTC
>TRBJ2-5|TRBV5-1|.|.
CASSLGNYRVSGETQYF
TGCGCCAGCAGCTTGGGGAATTACAGGGTATCGGGAGAGACCCAGTACTTC
>TRBJ1-2|TRBV27|few|TRBD1
CASSRTGGFGYTF
TGTGCCAGCAGCCGGACAGGGGGCTTTGGCTACACCTTC
>TRBJ1-2|TRBV19|.|.
CASSGAGYLFGYTF
TGTGCCAGTAGCGGTGCAGGGTACTTGTTTGGCTACACCTTC
>TRBJ2-3|TRBV14|few|.
CASSQGGRGPYF
TGTGCCAGCAGCCAAGGGGGAAGGGGTCCGTATTTT
>TRBJ1-1|TRBV6-5|.|.
CASSYDTHTEAFF
TGTGCCAGCAGTTATGACACACACACTGAAGCTTTCTTT
>TRBJ1-5|TRBV27|.|.
CASRVLGGNQPQHF
TGTGCCAGCCGTGTACTCGGGGGCAATCAGCCCCAGCATTTT
>TRBJ2-1|TRBV4-1|.|TRBD2
CASSQELAGRTTKDDEQFF
TGCGCCAGCAGCCAAGAACTAGCCGGGAGGACAACCAAAGATGATGAGCAGTTCTTC
>TRBJ2-7|TRBV10-3|.|TRBD2
CAVRPFSGSSYEQYF
TGTGCCGTCCGCCCCTTTAGCGGGAGCTCCTACGAGCAGTACTTC
>TRBJ2-7|TRBV29-1|.|.
CSVSVGGGQSYEQYF
TGCAGCGTTTCCGTAGGGGGAGGGCAATCCTACGAGCAGTACTTC
>TRBJ2-7|TRBV29-1|.|TRBD2
CSVGASGRYEQYF
TGCAGCGTTGGGGCTAGCGGGAGGTACGAGCAGTACTTC
>TRBJ2-1|TRBV7-8|.|.
CASSLVLAPTYNEQFF
TGTGCCAGCAGCTTAGTTCTAGCGCCGACCTACAATGAGCAGTTCTTC
>TRBJ1-1|TRBV30|.|.
CAWSSYGTEAFF
TGTGCCTGGAGTTCTTACGGCACTGAAGCTTTCTTT
>TRBJ2-7|TRBV6-4|.|.
CANTPVPRGTVVAYEQYF
TGTGCCAACACACCCGTACCCCGGGGGACAGTAGTAGCCTACGAGCAGTACTTC
>TRBJ2-2|TRBV5-1|.|.
CASSLALQGRTGELFF
TGCGCCAGCAGCTTGGCCCTGCAGGGAAGAACCGGGGAGCTGTTTTTT
>TRBJ2-7|TRBV28|few|.
CASSWRDHEQYF
TGTGCCAGCAGTTGGAGGGACCACGAGCAGTACTTC
>TRBJ1-1|TRBV28|.|TRBD1
CASSRTGGGGEAFF
TGTGCCAGCAGTCGGACAGGGGGCGGGGGGGAAGCTTTCTTT
>TRBJ2-1|TRBV7-2|.|TRBD2
CASSLTTGRRGAYNEQFF
TGTGCCAGCAGCCTCACCACCGGGAGGCGGGGGGCATACAATGAGCAGTTCTTC
>TRBJ2-1|TRBV30|.|.
CAWRHGGGHEQFF
TGTGCCTGGCGGCATGGGGGGGGGCATGAGCAGTTCTTC
>TRBJ2-7|TRBV4-1|.|TRBD2
CASSQELAGTSYEQYF
TGCGCCAGCAGCCAAGAACTAGCGGGAACCTCCTACGAGCAGTACTTC
>TRBJ2-5|TRBV6-1|.|.
CASSEGSGQETQYF
TGTGCCAGCAGTGAAGGCAGCGGCCAAGAGACCCAGTACTTC
>TRBJ2-3|TRBV7-3|.|.
CASSPSPWTSTDTQYF
TGTGCCAGCAGCCCATCCCCCTGGACTAGCACAGATACGCAGTATTTT